Listed below are T cell receptor beta chains from one sample, sequenced in a study of blood T cell repertoires in COVID-19. Generated by immunoSEQ multiplex PCR, the TCRdb table keeps only in-frame clones and is missing some. The sample shows more than 300,000 clones, 90% of them seen only once. The sequenced material came from PBMCs or T cells enriched from blood (not recorded which). All receptors derive from a woman in her 30s who had been exposed to COVID-19. Each CDR3 is given with its conserved first and last residue. The D gene is left open where the match is weak. The size entry is marked missing in some rows and otherwise reads once, few, many or a size class.

TRBD1,TRBV9,TRBJ2-3,NA,TGTGCCAGCAGCGTAGCGGTGGGACAGGGGGCAGATACGCAGTATTTT,CASSVAVGQGADTQYF
TRBD2,TRBV7-2,TRBJ2-5,NA,TGTGCCAGCAGATTACAACCGGGACTAGCTGAGACCCAGTACTTC,CASRLQPGLAETQYF
TRBD1,TRBV2,TRBJ1-2,NA,TGTGCCACCCCCGGAGACAGGGGCCCCCCTGCCTATGGCTACACCTTC,CATPGDRGPPAYGYTF
NA,TRBV20-1,TRBJ2-7,NA,TGCAGTGCTAGTCCAGCCTACGAGCAGTACTTC,CSASPAYEQYF
TRBD1,TRBV6-1,TRBJ2-7,few,TGTGCCAGCAGTGAAGACAGGGGATACGAGCAGTACTTC,CASSEDRGYEQYF
NA,TRBV12-3/TRBV12-4,TRBJ1-2,NA,TGTGCCAGCAGTTTGGAGGCCTATGGCTACACCTTC,CASSLEAYGYTF
NA,TRBV3-1/TRBV3-2,TRBJ1-2,NA,TGTGCCAGCAGCCAAGCCTACAGGGTCCGAGTTTTAGATGGCTACACCTTC,CASSQAYRVRVLDGYTF
NA,TRBV25-1,TRBJ1-1,NA,TGTGCCAGCAGCCCCCACCGGGGGGCGACGACTGAAGCTTTCTTT,CASSPHRGATTEAFF
TRBD1,TRBV7-2,TRBJ1-4,NA,TGTGCCAGCAGCTTCTCATGGGGACAGCTTAATGAAAAACTGTTTTTT,CASSFSWGQLNEKLFF
NA,TRBV27,TRBJ1-1,once,TGTGCCAGCAGACACCACCGGGGGGGTACTGAAGCTTTCTTT,CASRHHRGGTEAFF
TRBD1,TRBV2,TRBJ1-3,NA,TGTGCCAGCAGTGGGGACAGGGCTGGAAACACCATATATTTT,CASSGDRAGNTIYF
TRBD2,TRBV24-1,TRBJ2-1,NA,TGTGCCACCAGTGAAGCCGGACTAGCGGGGCCCTCTTACAATGAGCAGTTCTTC,CATSEAGLAGPSYNEQFF
NA,TRBV19,TRBJ1-2,once,TGTGCCAGTAGAGCCAGGTCAGCTGGCTACACCTTC,CASRARSAGYTF
TRBD2,TRBV4-1,TRBJ2-1,few,TGCGCCAGCAGCCCACTCGGGACTAGCGGGCCTGACAATGAGCAGTTCTTC,CASSPLGTSGPDNEQFF
NA,TRBV4-2,TRBJ2-5,NA,TGTGCCAGCAGCCAAGGACTTTCCTTCCAAGAGACCCAGTACTTC,CASSQGLSFQETQYF
NA,TRBV19,TRBJ1-1,NA,TGTGCCAGTAGTATACCCCCGAGGCGGGGCTACGCTGAAGCTTTCTTT,CASSIPPRRGYAEAFF
TRBD1,TRBV6-5,TRBJ1-2,NA,TGTGCCAGCAGAGGGCTGACAGGGAGGCGGAATGGCTACACCTTC,CASRGLTGRRNGYTF
TRBD1,TRBV6-2/TRBV6-3,TRBJ1-2,NA,TGTGCCAGCAGTTACGCCAGGGCAGGGGGCGCGGAAAACTATGGCTACACCTTC,CASSYARAGGAENYGYTF
NA,TRBV7-9,TRBJ1-2,NA,TGTGCCAGCAGCTTAGCGGCCACGTTCGCTAACTATGGCTACACCTTC,CASSLAATFANYGYTF
NA,TRBV24-1,TRBJ2-1,few,TGTGCCACCAGCGAATCAGGGCCTTTAGGGAATGAGCAGTTCTTC,CATSESGPLGNEQFF
NA,TRBV5-1,TRBJ1-2,NA,TGCGCCAGCAGCCTGCGGACCGAGAGGGATGGCTACACCTTC,CASSLRTERDGYTF
TRBD1,TRBV13,TRBJ2-3,NA,TGTGCCAGCAGCTCCCTCGCCGGACAGGGAAGGGATACGCAGTATTTT,CASSSLAGQGRDTQYF
TRBD1,TRBV12-3/TRBV12-4,TRBJ1-1,NA,TGTGCCAGCGAGGGACAGACTACTGAAGCTTTCTTT,CASEGQTTEAFF
NA,TRBV19,TRBJ2-3,NA,TGTGCCAGTACCGATCCGGCAGCGGTGCACACAGATACGCAGTATTTT,CASTDPAAVHTDTQYF
NA,TRBV30,TRBJ1-5,once,TGTGCCTGGAGTGGTGGGCAGAGTAGCAATCAGCCCCAGCATTTT,CAWSGGQSSNQPQHF
NA,TRBV2,TRBJ2-5,NA,TGTGCCAGCAACGGGATGTCGTACCAAGAGACCCAGTACTTC,CASNGMSYQETQYF
NA,TRBV4-3,TRBJ1-2,NA,TGCGCCAGCAGCCAAGGTGACAGCTCCAACTATGGCTACACCTTC,CASSQGDSSNYGYTF
TRBD1,TRBV7-2,TRBJ1-5,NA,TGTGCCAGCAGCTCTGGACAGGGGTATCAGCCCCAGCATTTT,CASSSGQGYQPQHF
TRBD1,TRBV3-1/TRBV3-2,TRBJ2-7,NA,TGTGCCAGCAGCCCCCGGGACAGGGGGCCCTCCTACGAGCAGTACTTC,CASSPRDRGPSYEQYF
TRBD1,TRBV10-3,TRBJ1-6,NA,TGTGCCATCAGTGACATCCGACAGGGAACGGATTCACCCCTCCACTTT,CAISDIRQGTDSPLHF
NA,TRBV27,TRBJ1-1,NA,TGTGCCAGCAGTTTAAGTGGCTATCGGGGGAACACTGAAGCTTTCTTT,CASSLSGYRGNTEAFF
NA,TRBV21-1,TRBJ1-2,NA,TGTGCCAGCAGCAAAAAGGCACGGGGTGGAGGCTACACCTTC,CASSKKARGGGYTF
NA,TRBV20-1,TRBJ2-1,NA,TGCAGTGCTAGTGGCAGGGGCCACAATGAGCAGTTCTTC,CSASGRGHNEQFF
NA,TRBV5-1,TRBJ1-2,NA,TGCGCCAGCAGGGACGCCGGGACATTAAATGGCTACACCTTC,CASRDAGTLNGYTF
TRBD2,TRBV5-1,TRBJ2-7,NA,TGCGCCAGCAGCACCGGGGGGAGGAGAGGCTACGAGCAGTACTTC,CASSTGGRRGYEQYF
TRBD1,TRBV18,TRBJ1-3,once,TGTGCCAGCACCAGTGGACAGGGCAACACCATATATTTT,CASTSGQGNTIYF
NA,TRBV24-1,TRBJ1-1,NA,TGTGCCACCAGTGATTCTCGTGACTTTAACGCTGAAGCTTTCTTT,CATSDSRDFNAEAFF
NA,TRBV5-1,TRBJ2-1,few,TGCGCCAGCAGCTGGGGAGAGGCAGGGGCATACAATGAGCAGTTCTTC,CASSWGEAGAYNEQFF
NA,TRBV25-1,TRBJ1-2,NA,TGTGCCAGCAGTGGCCTGGCGGAACAACTTTATGGCTACACCTTC,CASSGLAEQLYGYTF
TRBD1,TRBV7-6,TRBJ2-1,once,TGTGCCAGCAGCTTGGGACAGGTCGAGAGAAATGAGCAGTTCTTC,CASSLGQVERNEQFF
TRBD1,TRBV27,TRBJ1-4,NA,TGTGCCAGCAGCCACCGACAGGGGGCAGGGGAAAAACTGTTTTTT,CASSHRQGAGEKLFF
TRBD1,TRBV11-2,TRBJ1-1,NA,TGTGCCAGCAGCTTATTGCGACAGGGCCTTAACACTGAAGCTTTCTTT,CASSLLRQGLNTEAFF
NA,TRBV2,TRBJ2-1,NA,TGTGCCAGCAGGGGGAGCTCCTACAATGAGCAGTTCTTC,CASRGSSYNEQFF
NA,TRBV7-2,TRBJ2-1,NA,TGTGCCAGCAGCTTTGTGACGGGGGATGAGCAGTTCTTC,CASSFVTGDEQFF
TRBD1,TRBV27,TRBJ1-5,NA,TGTGCCAGCAGCTACGGACAGGGTTTCAATCAGCCCCAGCATTTT,CASSYGQGFNQPQHF
NA,TRBV7-8,TRBJ1-1,once,TGTGCCAGCAGCTACCACCAGGGCATTGGCACTGAAGCTTTCTTT,CASSYHQGIGTEAFF